The present T cell receptor beta chain was sequenced within a study of CXCR3-negative and CXCR3-positive naive CD8 T cells. Study-level points and caveats: Diversity in memory CD8+ cells fell much lower than the comparably high levels seen in both naive subsets. CXCR3-positive naive cells had more hydrophobic TRB CDR3s than CXCR3-negative naive cells. With respect to TRBV-TRBJ usage, naive CXCR3-negative and CXCR3-positive cells were similar; memory differed.

In the case of this clonotype: Its specificity is unknown.

Libraries of TRB cDNA were made by 5' RACE and carried UMIs. From the 5' RACE reads, TCRdb lists one entry per CDR3 protein and no DNA. This sample contains about 98,000 distinct CDR3 sequences. From germline, CDR1 is SGHKS and CDR2 YYEKEE (reference sequence). The CDR3 runs 15 residues. In triplicate, each CD8+ T cell subset was sorted at under 350,000 cells per replicate. The CD45RO-CCR7+CD27+CD95- phenotype denoted naive CD8+ T cells. This TCR was sampled from a human donor in good health. Some clones in this sample may be carry-over from other donors' samples. The chain is built from TRBV5-5 and TRBJ2-5; the D gene TCRdb calls, TRBD2, cannot be checked with no DNA. Material for sequencing was naive CXCR3+ CD8+ T cells from blood. The subset is: CD45RO-CCR7+CD27+CD95- naive CD8+ T cells expressing CXCR3 (TNR3+). CDR3 loop: CASSLAGQPAETQYF.